The clone carrying this TCR beta chain came up once. This sample was included in a study of shared clonotypes between healthy human individuals. The CDR3 loop spans 16 amino acids. Looked up from germline, CDR1 is SGDLS and CDR2 is YYNGEE. The V gene end was trimmed by 4 bases and the J gene end by 10 bases; junction bases not matched to a gene: 11. The repertoire was sequenced with immunoSEQ multiplex PCR; TCRdb's copy has only in-frame clones and lacks some. The sample yields around 2.1 million clones, more than 90% seen once. Sequencing was done on a sample of naive CD4+ T cells sorted from blood. Specified subset: CD45RA+ positively selected. This sequence was found in a man aged 18 to 30 in good health. V gene TRBV9 combines with J gene TRBJ1-6; 10 nucleotides line up with TRBD1. CDR3 sequence (DNA): TGTGCCAGCAGCCCCCGTCCGGGACAGGGGTACTCACCCCTCCACTTT. This codes for CASSPRPGQGYSPLHF.